In this sample, the clone carrying this T cell receptor (beta chain) turned up once. Here immunoSEQ multiplex PCR was the method, and the copy in TCRdb shows in-frame clones only, minus some. In the table there are about 430,000 clones, 85% to 90% of which are singletons. The CDR3 spans 12 residues. V lost 3 bases, J lost 2 bases, and 3 bases lay in between. The V gene's germline CDR1 is KGHSH and CDR2 LQKENI. These data come from a study of blood T cell repertoires in COVID-19. This TCR derives from a man aged 25 to 45 who had recovered from COVID-19. The sequenced sample consisted of PBMCs or T cells enriched from blood (not recorded which). This chain joins TRBV18 and TRBJ2-3; D is undetermined. The CDR3: CASSPATDTQYF. The CDR3 coding sequence is TGTGCCAGCTCACCGGCCACAGATACGCAGTATTTT.